A single TCR beta chain is shown here with its context. Its antigen is currently unknown. The data are from a study of Ad26.COV2.S vaccination and SARS-CoV-2 variants. Study-wide background: Dosing was one shot or two shots 56 days apart.

Here immunoSEQ multiplex PCR was the method, and the copy in TCRdb shows in-frame clones only, minus some. In the table there are hundreds of thousands of clones, roughly nine tenths of which are singletons. Treatment reported: 19 received Ad26.COV2.S at low or high dose, single or two shots; 5 received placebo; per-sample allocation not given. Collection of samples fell on day 63 after the first vaccine or placebo injection. This CDR3 contains 14 residues. CDR1 and CDR2 (germline): KGHSH, LQKENI. With 2 bases removed from V and 4 bases from J, the gap between germline ends came to 11 bases. Overall study results and limits: Similar non-spike TCR breadth was seen in vaccine and placebo recipients. Spike-specific TCR breadth in vaccine recipients exceeded that seen in placebo recipients.

The sequence came from a person between 18 and 65 years old who received the Ad26.COV2.S COVID-19 vaccine or a placebo. The chain is built from TRBV18 and TRBJ1-1; no reliable D call. Sequencing was performed on peripheral blood, taken in a trial of Ad26.COV2.S vaccine versus placebo. In nucleotides, the CDR3 is TGTGCCAGCTCACCATCTGGGGATGGCACTGAAGCTTTCTTT. Protein sequence: CASSPSGDGTEAFF.